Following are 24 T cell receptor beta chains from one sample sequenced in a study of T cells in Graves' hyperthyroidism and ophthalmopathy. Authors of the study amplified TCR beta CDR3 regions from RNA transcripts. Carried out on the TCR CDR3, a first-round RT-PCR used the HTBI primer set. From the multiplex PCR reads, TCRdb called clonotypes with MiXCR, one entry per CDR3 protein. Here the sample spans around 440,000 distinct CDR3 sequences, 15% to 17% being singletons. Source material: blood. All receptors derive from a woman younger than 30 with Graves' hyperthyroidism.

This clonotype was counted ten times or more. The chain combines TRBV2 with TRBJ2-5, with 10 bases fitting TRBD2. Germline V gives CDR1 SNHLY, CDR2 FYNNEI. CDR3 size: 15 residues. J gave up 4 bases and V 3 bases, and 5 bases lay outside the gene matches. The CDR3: CASSESSGRPETQYF. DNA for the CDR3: TGTGCCAGCAGTGAGAGTAGCGGGAGGCCAGAGACCCAGTACTTC.

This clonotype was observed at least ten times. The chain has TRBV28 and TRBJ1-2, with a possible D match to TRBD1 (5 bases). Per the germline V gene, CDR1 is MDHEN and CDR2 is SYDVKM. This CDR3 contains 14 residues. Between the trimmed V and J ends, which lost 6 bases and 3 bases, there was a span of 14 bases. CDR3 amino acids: CASRGMQGHYGYTF. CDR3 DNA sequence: TGTGCCAGCAGGGGGATGCAGGGCCACTATGGCTACACCTTC.

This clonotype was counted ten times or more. The CDR3 region has the DNA TGTGCCAGCAGTTACTCGAGCTGGGGGTCTGGGGCCAACGTCCTGACTTTC. As protein: CASSYSSWGSGANVLTF. The chain recombines TRBV6-2 or TRBV6-3 with TRBJ2-6, with D perhaps matching TRBD1 or TRBD2 (5 bases each). CDR1 and CDR2 (germline): MNHEY, SVGEGT. The CDR3 has 17 residues. With 0 bases removed from V and 1 base from J, the gap between germline ends came to 10 bases.

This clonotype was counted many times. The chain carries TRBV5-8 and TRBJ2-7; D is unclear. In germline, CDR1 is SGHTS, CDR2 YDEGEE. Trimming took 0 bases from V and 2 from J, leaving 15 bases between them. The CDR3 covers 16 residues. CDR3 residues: CASSLERHGRAYEQYF. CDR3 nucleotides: TGTGCCAGCAGCTTGGAAAGGCACGGCCGCGCCTACGAGCAGTACTTC.

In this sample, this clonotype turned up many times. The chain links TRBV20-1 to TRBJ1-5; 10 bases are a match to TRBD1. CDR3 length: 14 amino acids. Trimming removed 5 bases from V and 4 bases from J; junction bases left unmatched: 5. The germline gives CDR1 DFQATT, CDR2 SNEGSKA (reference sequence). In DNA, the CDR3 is TGCAGTGCTTGGACAGGGGGGTTGAATCAGCCCCAGCATTTT. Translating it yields CSAWTGGLNQPQHF.

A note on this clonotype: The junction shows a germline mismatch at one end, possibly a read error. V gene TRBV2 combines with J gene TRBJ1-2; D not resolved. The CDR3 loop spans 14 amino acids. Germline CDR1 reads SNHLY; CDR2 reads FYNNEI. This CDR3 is CASSASRGSNGHTF. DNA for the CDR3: TGTGCCAGCAGTGCATCCCGGGGATCAAATGGCCACACCTTC.

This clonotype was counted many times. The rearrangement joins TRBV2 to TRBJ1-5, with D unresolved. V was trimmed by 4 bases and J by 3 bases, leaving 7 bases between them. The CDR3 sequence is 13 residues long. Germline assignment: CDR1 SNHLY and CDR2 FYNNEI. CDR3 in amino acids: CASSGIPNQPQHF. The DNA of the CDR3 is TGTGCCAGCAGTGGGATCCCCAATCAGCCCCAGCATTTT.

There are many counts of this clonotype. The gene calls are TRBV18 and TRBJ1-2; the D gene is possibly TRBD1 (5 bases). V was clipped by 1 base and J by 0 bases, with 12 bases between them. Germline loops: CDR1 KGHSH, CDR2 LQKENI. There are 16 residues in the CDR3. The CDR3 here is CASSPRVTVPNYGYTF. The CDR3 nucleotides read TGTGCCAGCTCACCACGGGTGACAGTCCCTAACTATGGCTACACCTTC.

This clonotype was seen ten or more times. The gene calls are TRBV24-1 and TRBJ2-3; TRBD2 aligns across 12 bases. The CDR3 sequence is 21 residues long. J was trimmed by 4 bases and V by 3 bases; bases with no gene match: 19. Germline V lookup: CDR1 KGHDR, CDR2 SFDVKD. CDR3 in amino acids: CATSDPHLPALAGGPPDTQYF. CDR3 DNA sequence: TGTGCCACCAGTGATCCCCATCTTCCGGCCCTAGCGGGAGGGCCCCCAGATACGCAGTATTTT.

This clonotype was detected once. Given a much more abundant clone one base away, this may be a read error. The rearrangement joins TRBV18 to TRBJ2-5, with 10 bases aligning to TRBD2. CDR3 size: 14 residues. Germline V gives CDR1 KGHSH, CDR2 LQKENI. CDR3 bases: TGTGCCAGCTCACAACTAGCGGGGAAAGAGACCCGGTACTTC. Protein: CASSQLAGKETRYF.

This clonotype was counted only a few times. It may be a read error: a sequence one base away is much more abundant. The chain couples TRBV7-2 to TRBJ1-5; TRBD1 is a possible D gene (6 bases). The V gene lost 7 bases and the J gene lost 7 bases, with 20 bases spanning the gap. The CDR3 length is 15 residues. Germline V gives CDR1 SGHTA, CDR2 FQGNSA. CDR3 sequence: CASNVRDTREQPQHF. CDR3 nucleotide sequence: TGTGCCAGCAACGTCCGGGACACTAGAGAGCAGCCCCAGCATTTT. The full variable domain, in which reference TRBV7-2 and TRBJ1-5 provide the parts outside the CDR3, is GAGVSQSPSNKVTEKGKDVELRCDPISGHTALYWYRQSLGQGLEFLIYFQGNSAPDKSGLPSDRFSAERTGGSVSTLTIQRTQQEDSAVYLCASNVRDTREQPQHFGDGTRLSIL.

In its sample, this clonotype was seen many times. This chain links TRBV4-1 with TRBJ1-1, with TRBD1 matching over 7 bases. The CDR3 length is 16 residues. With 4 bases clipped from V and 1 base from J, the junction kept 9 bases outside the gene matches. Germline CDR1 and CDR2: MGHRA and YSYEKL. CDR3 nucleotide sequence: TGCGCCAGCAGCCCGGCAAAGGGGGCCGCGAACACTGAAGCTTTCTTT. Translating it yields CASSPAKGAANTEAFF.

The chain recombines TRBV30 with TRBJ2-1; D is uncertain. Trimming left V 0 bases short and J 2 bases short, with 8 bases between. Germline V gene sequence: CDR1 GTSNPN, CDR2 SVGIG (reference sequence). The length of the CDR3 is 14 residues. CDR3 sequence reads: CAWSVGATYNEQFF. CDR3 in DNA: TGTGCCTGGAGTGTCGGTGCCACCTACAATGAGCAGTTCTTC. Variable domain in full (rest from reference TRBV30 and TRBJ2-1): SQTIHQWPATLVQPVGSPLSLECTVEGTSNPNLYWYRQAAGRGLQLLFYSVGIGQISSEVPQNLSASRPQDRQFILSSKKLLLSDSGFYLCAWSVGATYNEQFFGPGTRLTVL.

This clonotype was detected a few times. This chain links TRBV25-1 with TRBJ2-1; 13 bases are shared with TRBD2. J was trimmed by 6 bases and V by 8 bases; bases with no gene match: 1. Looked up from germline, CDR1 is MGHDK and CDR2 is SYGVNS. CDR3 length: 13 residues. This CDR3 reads CASGLAGANEQFF. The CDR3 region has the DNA TGTGCCAGCGGACTAGCGGGAGCCAATGAGCAGTTCTTC.

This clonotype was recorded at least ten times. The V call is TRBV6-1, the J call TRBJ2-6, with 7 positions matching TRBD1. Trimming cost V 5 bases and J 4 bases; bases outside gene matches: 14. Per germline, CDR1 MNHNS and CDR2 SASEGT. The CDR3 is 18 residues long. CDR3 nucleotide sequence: TGTGCCAGCAGTCGTAAGAACAAAGACAGGGCCGGGGCCAACGTCCTGACTTTC. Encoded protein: CASSRKNKDRAGANVLTF.

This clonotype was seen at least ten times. CDR3 residues: CASSPWSGNTGELFF. CDR3 sequence (DNA): TGTGCCAGCAGCCCTTGGAGCGGGAACACCGGGGAGCTGTTTTTT. The chain recombines TRBV3-1 with TRBJ2-2; D perhaps matches TRBD2 (5 bases). V lost 4 bases and J lost 1, with 10 bases in between. The CDR3 sequence is 15 residues long. Germline CDR1 LGHDT, CDR2 YNNKEL (reference sequence). The variable domain in full, with the rest retrieved from reference TRBV3-1 and TRBJ2-2, is DTAVSQTPKYLVTQMGNDKSIKCEQNLGHDTMYWYKQDSKKFLKIMFSYNNKELIINETVPNRFSPKSPDKAHLNLHINSLELGDSAVYFCASSPWSGNTGELFFGEGSRLTVL.

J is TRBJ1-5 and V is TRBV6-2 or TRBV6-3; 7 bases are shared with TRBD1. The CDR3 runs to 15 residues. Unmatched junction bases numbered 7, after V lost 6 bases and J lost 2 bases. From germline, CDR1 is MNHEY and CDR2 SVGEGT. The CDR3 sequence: CASRYRGGGNQPQHF. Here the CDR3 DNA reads TGTGCCAGCAGGTACAGGGGAGGCGGCAATCAGCCCCAGCATTTT.

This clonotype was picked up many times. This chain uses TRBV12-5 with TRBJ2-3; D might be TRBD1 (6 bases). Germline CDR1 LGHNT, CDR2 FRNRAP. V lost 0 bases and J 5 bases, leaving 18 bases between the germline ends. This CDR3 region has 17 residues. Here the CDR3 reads CASGLVLHRSRGDTQYF. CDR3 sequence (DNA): TGTGCTAGTGGTTTGGTCCTCCATAGGTCCAGGGGAGATACGCAGTATTTT.

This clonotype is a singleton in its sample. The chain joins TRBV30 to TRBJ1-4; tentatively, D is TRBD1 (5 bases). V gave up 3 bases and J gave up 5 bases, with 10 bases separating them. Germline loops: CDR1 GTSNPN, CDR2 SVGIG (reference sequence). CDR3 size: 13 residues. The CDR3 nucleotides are TGTGCCTGGAGCGACAGACAAAATGAAAAACTGTTTTTT. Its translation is CAWSDRQNEKLFF.

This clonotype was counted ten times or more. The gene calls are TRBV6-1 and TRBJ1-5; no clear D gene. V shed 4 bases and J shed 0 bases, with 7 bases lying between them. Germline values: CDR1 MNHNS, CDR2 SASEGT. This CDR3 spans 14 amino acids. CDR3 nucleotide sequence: TGTGCCAGCAGTGGGGGAGTTAGCAATCAGCCCCAGCATTTT. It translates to CASSGGVSNQPQHF.

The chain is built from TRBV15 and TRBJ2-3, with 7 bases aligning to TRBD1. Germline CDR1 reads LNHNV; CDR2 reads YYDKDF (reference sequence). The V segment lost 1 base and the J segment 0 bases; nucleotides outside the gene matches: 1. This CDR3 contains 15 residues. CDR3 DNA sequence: TGTGCCACCAGCAGAGGACAGGGTAGCACAGATACGCAGTATTTT. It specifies CATSRGQGSTDTQYF.

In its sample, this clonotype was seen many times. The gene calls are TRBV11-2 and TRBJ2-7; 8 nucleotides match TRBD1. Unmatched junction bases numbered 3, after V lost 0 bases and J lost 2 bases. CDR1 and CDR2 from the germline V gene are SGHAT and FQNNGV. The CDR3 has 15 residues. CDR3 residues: CASSLEGTGAYEQYF. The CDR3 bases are TGTGCCAGCAGCTTAGAGGGGACAGGCGCCTACGAGCAGTACTTC.

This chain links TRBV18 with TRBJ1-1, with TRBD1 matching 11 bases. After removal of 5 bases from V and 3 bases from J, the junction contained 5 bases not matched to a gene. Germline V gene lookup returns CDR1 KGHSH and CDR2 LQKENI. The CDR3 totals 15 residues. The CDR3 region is CASSSGTGGDTEAFF. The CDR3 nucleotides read TGTGCCAGCTCAAGCGGGACAGGGGGAGACACTGAAGCTTTCTTT.

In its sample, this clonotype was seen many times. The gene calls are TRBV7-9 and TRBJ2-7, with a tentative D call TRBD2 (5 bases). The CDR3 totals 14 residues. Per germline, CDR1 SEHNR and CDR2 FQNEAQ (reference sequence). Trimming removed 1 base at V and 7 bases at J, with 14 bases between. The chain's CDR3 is CASSLEDLLIEQYF. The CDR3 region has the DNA TGTGCCAGCAGCTTAGAGGACTTGCTTATAGAGCAGTACTTC.